The T cell receptor (beta chain) under discussion was sequenced for a study of blood T cell repertoires in COVID-19. Study-wide background: Sites in the United States, Italy and Spain provided acute and convalescent COVID-19 samples.

Data came from immunoSEQ multiplex PCR; TCRdb stores just in-frame clones and leaves some out. The profile shows under 250,000 clones, 80% to 90% of them singletons. The V and J ends lost 5 bases and 5 bases, in that order; junction bases with no gene match: 7. The CDR3 covers 14 residues. Germline CDR1 reads PRHDT; CDR2 reads FYEKMQ (reference sequence). Input material: peripheral blood. The chain carries TRBV13 and TRBJ2-7, with 9 bases that match TRBD2. The clonotype comes from a man aged 40-49 years with acute or convalescent COVID-19. CDR3 in DNA: TGTGCCAGCAGCCCCCTGGGACTAGCCCACGAGCAGTACTTC. Amino acids: CASSPLGLAHEQYF.